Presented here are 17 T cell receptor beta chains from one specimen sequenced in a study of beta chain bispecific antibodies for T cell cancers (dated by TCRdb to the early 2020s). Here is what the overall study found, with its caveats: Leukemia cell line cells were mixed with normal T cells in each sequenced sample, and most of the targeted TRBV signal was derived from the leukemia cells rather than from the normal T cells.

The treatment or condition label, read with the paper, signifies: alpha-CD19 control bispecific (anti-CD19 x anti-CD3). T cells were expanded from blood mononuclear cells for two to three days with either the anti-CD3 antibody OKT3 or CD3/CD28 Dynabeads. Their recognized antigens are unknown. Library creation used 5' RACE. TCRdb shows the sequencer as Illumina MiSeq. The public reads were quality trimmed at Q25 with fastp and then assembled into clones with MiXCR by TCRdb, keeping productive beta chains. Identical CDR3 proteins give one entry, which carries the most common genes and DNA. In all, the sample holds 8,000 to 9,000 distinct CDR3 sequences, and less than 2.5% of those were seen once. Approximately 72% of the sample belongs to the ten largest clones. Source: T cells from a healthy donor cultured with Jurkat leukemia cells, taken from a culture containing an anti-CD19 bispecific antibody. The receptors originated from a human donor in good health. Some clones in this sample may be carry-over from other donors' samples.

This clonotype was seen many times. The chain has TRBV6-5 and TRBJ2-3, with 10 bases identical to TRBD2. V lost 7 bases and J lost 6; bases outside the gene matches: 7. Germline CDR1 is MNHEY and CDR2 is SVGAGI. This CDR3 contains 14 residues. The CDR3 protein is CASTERGGGDTQYF. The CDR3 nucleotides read TGTGCCAGCACCGAGCGGGGGGGCGGCGATACGCAGTATTTT.

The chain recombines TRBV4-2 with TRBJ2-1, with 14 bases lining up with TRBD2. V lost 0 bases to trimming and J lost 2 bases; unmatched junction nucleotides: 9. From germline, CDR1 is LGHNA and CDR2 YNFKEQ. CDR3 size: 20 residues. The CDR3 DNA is TGTGCCAGCAGCCAAGAAGCTGGACTAGCGGGGGGATGGCCCTACAATGAGCAGTTCTTC. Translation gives CASSQEAGLAGGWPYNEQFF.

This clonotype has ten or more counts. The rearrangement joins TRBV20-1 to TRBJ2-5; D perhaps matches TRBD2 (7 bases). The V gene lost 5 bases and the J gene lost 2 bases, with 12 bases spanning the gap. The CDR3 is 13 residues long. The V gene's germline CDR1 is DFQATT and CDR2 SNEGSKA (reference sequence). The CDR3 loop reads CSAGGAIQETQYF. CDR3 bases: TGCAGTGCTGGGGGGGCCATACAAGAGACCCAGTACTTC.

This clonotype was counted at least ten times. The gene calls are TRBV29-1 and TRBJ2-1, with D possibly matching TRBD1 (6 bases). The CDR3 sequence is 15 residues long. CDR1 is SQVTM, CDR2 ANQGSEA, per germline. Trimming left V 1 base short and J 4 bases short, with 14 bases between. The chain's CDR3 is CSVEGGRRTYNEQFF. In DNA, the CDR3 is TGCAGCGTTGAAGGGGGGCGACGGACTTACAATGAGCAGTTCTTC.

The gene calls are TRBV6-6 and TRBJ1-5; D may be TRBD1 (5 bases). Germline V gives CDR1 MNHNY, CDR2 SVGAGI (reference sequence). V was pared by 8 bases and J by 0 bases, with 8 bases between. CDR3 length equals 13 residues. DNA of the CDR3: TGTGCCAGCGGGACCGTTAGCAATCAGCCCCAGCATTTT. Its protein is CASGTVSNQPQHF.

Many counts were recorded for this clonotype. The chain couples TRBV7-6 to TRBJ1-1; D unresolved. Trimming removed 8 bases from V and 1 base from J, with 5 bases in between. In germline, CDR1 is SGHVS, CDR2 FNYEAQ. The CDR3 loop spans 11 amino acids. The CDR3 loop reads CASVQNTEAFF. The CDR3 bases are TGTGCCAGCGTACAGAACACTGAAGCTTTCTTT.

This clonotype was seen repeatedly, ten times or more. The CDR3 nucleotides are TGTGCCAGCTCACCATTCAGCAACGAGCAGTACTTC. Its protein is CASSPFSNEQYF. V usage is TRBV18 and J usage is TRBJ2-7, with D unclear. From germline, CDR1 is KGHSH and CDR2 LQKENI. V was pared by 2 bases and J by 5 bases, with 7 bases between. This CDR3 has 12 residues.

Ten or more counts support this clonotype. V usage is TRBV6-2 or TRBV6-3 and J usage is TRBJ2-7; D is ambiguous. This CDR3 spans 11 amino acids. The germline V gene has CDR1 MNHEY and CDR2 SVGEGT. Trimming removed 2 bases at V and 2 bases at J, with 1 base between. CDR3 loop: CASSYAYEQYF. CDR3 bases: TGTGCCAGCAGTTACGCCTACGAGCAGTACTTC.

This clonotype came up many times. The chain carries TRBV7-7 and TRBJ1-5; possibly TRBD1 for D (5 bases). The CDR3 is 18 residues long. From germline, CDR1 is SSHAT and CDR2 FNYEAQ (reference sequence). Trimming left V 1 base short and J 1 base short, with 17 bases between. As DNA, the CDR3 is TGTGCCAGCAGCTTAGACAGGACCCTGACCTTGAGCAATCAGCCCCAGCATTTT. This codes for CASSLDRTLTLSNQPQHF.

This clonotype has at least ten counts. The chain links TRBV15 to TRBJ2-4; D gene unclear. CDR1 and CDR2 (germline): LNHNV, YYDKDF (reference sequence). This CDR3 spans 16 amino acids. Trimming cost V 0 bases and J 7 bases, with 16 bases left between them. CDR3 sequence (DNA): TGTGCCACCAGCAGAGAGGGGTTCCAGGCCCGCAACATTCAGTACTTC. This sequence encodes CATSREGFQARNIQYF.

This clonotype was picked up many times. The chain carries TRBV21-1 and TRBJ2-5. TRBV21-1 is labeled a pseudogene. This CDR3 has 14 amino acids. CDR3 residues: CASSKDGREETQYF. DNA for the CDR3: TGTGCCAGCAGCAAGGATGGTAGGGAAGAGACCCAGTACTTC.

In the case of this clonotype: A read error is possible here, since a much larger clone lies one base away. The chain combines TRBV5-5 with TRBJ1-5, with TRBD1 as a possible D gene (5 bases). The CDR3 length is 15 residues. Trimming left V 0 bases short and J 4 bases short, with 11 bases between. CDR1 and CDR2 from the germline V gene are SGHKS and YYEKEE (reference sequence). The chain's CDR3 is CASSLVLGGNQPQHF. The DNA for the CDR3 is TGTGCCAGCAGCTTGGTCCTGGGGGGGAATCAGCCCCAGCATTTT.

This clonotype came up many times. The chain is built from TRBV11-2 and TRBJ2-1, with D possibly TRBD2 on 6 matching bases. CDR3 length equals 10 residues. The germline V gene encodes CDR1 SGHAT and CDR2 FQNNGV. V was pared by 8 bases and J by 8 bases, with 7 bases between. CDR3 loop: CASGGYEQFF. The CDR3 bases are TGTGCCAGCGGGGGGTATGAGCAGTTCTTC.

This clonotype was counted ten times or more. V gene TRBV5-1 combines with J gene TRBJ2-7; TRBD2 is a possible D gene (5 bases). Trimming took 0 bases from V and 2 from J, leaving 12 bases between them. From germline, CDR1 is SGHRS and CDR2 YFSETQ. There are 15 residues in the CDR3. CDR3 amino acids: CASSLDGLSPYEQYF. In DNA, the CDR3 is TGCGCCAGCAGCTTGGATGGACTCAGTCCCTACGAGCAGTACTTC.

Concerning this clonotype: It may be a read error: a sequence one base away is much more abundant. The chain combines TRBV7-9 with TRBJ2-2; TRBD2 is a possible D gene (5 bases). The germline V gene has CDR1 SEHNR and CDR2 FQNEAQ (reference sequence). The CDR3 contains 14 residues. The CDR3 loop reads CASSFGGNTGDLFF. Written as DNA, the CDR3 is TGTGCCAGCAGCTTTGGCGGCAACACCGGGGATCTGTTTTTT. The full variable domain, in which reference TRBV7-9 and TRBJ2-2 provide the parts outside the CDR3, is DTGVSQNPRHKITKRGQNVTFRCDPISEHNRLYWYRQTLGQGPEFLTYFQNEAQLEKSRLLSDRFSAERPKGSFSTLEIQRTEQGDSAMYLCASSFGGNTGDLFFGEGSRLTVL.

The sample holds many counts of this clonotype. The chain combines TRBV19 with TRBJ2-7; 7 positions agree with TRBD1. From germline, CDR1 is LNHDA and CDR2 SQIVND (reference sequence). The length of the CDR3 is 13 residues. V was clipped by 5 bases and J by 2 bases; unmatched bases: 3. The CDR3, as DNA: TGTGCCAGTAGTCGGGACAGTACCTACGAGCAGTACTTC. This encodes CASSRDSTYEQYF. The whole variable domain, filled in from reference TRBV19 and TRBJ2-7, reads DGGITQSPKYLFRKEGQNVTLSCEQNLNHDAMYWYRQDPGQGLRLIYYSQIVNDFQKGDIAEGYSVSREKKESFPLTVTSAQKNPTAFYLCASSRDSTYEQYFGPGTRLTVT.

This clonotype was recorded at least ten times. CDR3 coding DNA: TGTGCCAGCAGCCACATCGGTGGGCAGGGAGGCTCTGGGGCCAACGTCCTGACTTTC. Translated: CASSHIGGQGGSGANVLTF. J is TRBJ2-6 and V is TRBV5-6, with D possibly being TRBD2 (6 bases). V lost 4 bases and J 0 bases, leaving 20 bases between the germline ends. The CDR3 runs to 19 residues. CDR1 SGHDT and CDR2 YYEEEE come from the germline V gene.